This is a list of T cell receptor beta chains from one sample in a study of blood T cell repertoires in COVID-19. TCRdb's table, derived via immunoSEQ multiplex PCR, lists solely in-frame clones and lacks some. The sample records roughly 250,000 clones, about 80% being singletons. The sample consisted of peripheral blood. These receptors were collected from a woman aged 80 or over with acute or convalescent COVID-19. CDR3s include the opening cysteine and the closing phenylalanine or tryptophan. The D gene is left open where the match is weak. Size is omitted from some rows. Given values are once, few, many or a class for expanded clones.

d_gene	abundance	v_gene	j_gene	CDR3aa	CDR3nt
-	-	TRBV12-3/TRBV12-4	TRBJ1-3	CASSSGNTIYF	TGTGCCAGCAGTTCGGGAAACACCATATATTTT
-	-	TRBV28	TRBJ2-7	CASSLIRGSGGYEQYF	TGTGCCAGCAGTTTAATTCGGGGTAGCGGCGGCTACGAGCAGTACTTC
TRBD1	-	TRBV2	TRBJ1-2	CASSEVGGRGIYGYTF	TGTGCCAGCAGTGAAGTTGGGGGCAGGGGGATCTATGGCTACACCTTC
TRBD1	-	TRBV6-1	TRBJ1-2	CASSERTGTLNYGYTF	TGTGCCAGCAGTGAACGGACAGGGACACTTAACTATGGCTACACCTTC
-	-	TRBV7-2	TRBJ2-1	CASSGGRQREQFF	TGTGCCAGCAGCGGGGGCCGCCAGCGGGAGCAGTTCTTC
TRBD1	once	TRBV28	TRBJ2-7	CASSPGIGDRWSYEQYF	TGTGCCAGCAGTCCCGGGATCGGGGACAGGTGGTCCTACGAGCAGTACTTC
-	-	TRBV19	TRBJ1-2	CASSIVDKAKGYTF	TGTGCCAGTAGTATAGTGGACAAGGCGAAAGGCTACACCTTC
-	few	TRBV7-8	TRBJ2-3	CASSSNIQDF	TGTGCCAGCAGCTCAAACATACAGGATTTT
-	-	TRBV11-2	TRBJ1-1	CASSLLLNTEAFF	TGTGCCAGCAGCTTACTTCTGAACACTGAAGCTTTCTTT
TRBD1	once	TRBV5-3	TRBJ1-5	CAGDRGLPLNQPQHF	TGTGCCGGGGACAGGGGGCTCCCCCTCAATCAGCCCCAGCATTTT
-	-	TRBV6-1	TRBJ1-3	CASSDGGRISGNTIYF	TGTGCCAGCAGTGACGGGGGACGGATCTCTGGAAACACCATATATTTT
-	-	TRBV29-1	TRBJ1-1	CSVERGQNTEAFF	TGCAGCGTTGAACGGGGTCAGAACACTGAAGCTTTCTTT
-	-	TRBV3-1/TRBV3-2	TRBJ2-5	CASSQTGQETQYF	TGTGCCAGCAGCCAGACAGGACAAGAGACCCAGTACTTC
TRBD1	-	TRBV11-2	TRBJ1-4	CASSLGQGGEKLFF	TGTGCCAGCAGCTTAGGACAGGGAGGCGAAAAACTGTTTTTT
TRBD2	-	TRBV25-1	TRBJ2-5	CASSDRDYLLETQYF	TGTGCCAGCAGTGACCGGGACTATCTTTTAGAGACCCAGTACTTC
TRBD1	-	TRBV6-5	TRBJ1-1	CASTLTGEAFF	TGTGCCAGCACTCTGACAGGGGAAGCTTTCTTT
-	-	TRBV10-3	TRBJ2-3	CAISGTSDTQYF	TGTGCCATCAGTGGGACATCGGATACGCAGTATTTT
-	-	TRBV5-1	TRBJ1-5	CASSVQGNQPQHF	TGCGCCAGCAGCGTTCAGGGCAATCAGCCCCAGCATTTT
TRBD1	-	TRBV5-8	TRBJ1-1	CASRKQGALWSTEAFF	TGTGCCAGCAGGAAACAGGGGGCATTATGGAGCACTGAAGCTTTCTTT
-	-	TRBV4-1	TRBJ1-3	CASSQEEFIGNTIYF	TGCGCCAGCAGCCAAGAAGAGTTCATTGGAAACACCATATATTTT
-	-	TRBV2	TRBJ2-2	CASKQAPTGELFF	TGTGCCAGCAAACAGGCACCCACCGGGGAGCTGTTTTTT
TRBD1	-	TRBV5-1	TRBJ2-2	CASSRDSSTGELFF	TGCGCCAGCAGCCGGGACAGCTCAACCGGGGAGCTGTTTTTT
TRBD2	-	TRBV5-4	TRBJ2-2	CASSLAGGGTGELFF	TGTGCCAGCAGCTTGGCCGGCGGGGGAACCGGGGAGCTGTTTTTT
TRBD2	-	TRBV3-1/TRBV3-2	TRBJ2-3	CASSSGLAGGVQSTDTQYF	TGTGCCAGCAGCTCGGGACTAGCGGGGGGGGTACAAAGCACAGATACGCAGTATTTT
-	-	TRBV5-1	TRBJ2-5	CASSSQQGSQETQYF	TGCGCCAGCAGCTCACAACAGGGTTCCCAAGAGACCCAGTACTTC
TRBD2	-	TRBV27	TRBJ2-3	CASRQRGGPGDTQYF	TGTGCCAGCAGACAGCGGGGGGGCCCAGGAGATACGCAGTATTTT
TRBD1	-	TRBV10-3	TRBJ1-2	CAISESSGTGGSYGYTF	TGTGCCATCAGTGAGTCAAGCGGGACAGGGGGCAGCTATGGCTACACCTTC
-	-	TRBV6-4	TRBJ1-5	CASKGRRVQPQHF	TGTGCCAGCAAGGGGCGTCGGGTTCAGCCCCAGCATTTT
TRBD1	-	TRBV28	TRBJ1-5	CASSSGTGPWRPQHF	TGTGCCAGCAGTTCGGGGACAGGGCCTTGGCGGCCCCAGCATTTT
TRBD1	once	TRBV28	TRBJ1-5	CASSSGQGRQPQHF	TGTGCCAGCAGCTCCGGACAGGGTAGACAGCCCCAGCATTTT
-	-	TRBV9	TRBJ1-2	CASSNRQDPNYGYTF	TGTGCCAGCAGCAACCGACAGGACCCCAACTATGGCTACACCTTC
-	-	TRBV7-8	TRBJ2-1	CASSLGGPRDEQFF	TGTGCCAGCAGCTTGGGGGGGCCTCGCGATGAGCAGTTCTTC
-	-	TRBV2	TRBJ2-3	CASSGVGASTDTQYF	TGTGCCAGCAGTGGGGTAGGAGCTAGCACAGATACGCAGTATTTT
-	-	TRBV5-1	TRBJ1-1	CASSPGTLNTEAFF	TGCGCCAGCAGTCCCGGGACACTTAACACTGAAGCTTTCTTT
TRBD1	-	TRBV5-1	TRBJ2-2	CASSQTGTVNTGELFF	TGCGCCAGCAGCCAAACCGGGACAGTGAACACCGGGGAGCTGTTTTTT
-	-	TRBV3-1/TRBV3-2	TRBJ1-2	CASSQDHDSSYGYTF	TGTGCCAGCAGCCAAGATCATGACAGTAGCTATGGCTACACCTTC
-	once	TRBV5-6	TRBJ2-2	CASSWGMGAGDTGELFF	TGTGCCAGCAGCTGGGGGATGGGGGCAGGCGACACCGGGGAGCTGTTTTTT
-	-	TRBV2	TRBJ2-5	CASSPTGLKETQYF	TGTGCCAGCAGTCCTACCGGACTCAAAGAGACCCAGTACTTC
-	-	TRBV2	TRBJ1-2	CASSVGRNYGYTF	TGTGCCAGCAGTGTCGGTCGTAACTATGGCTACACCTTC
TRBD1	-	TRBV5-1	TRBJ2-3	CASSLGQGAVDTQYF	TGCGCCAGCAGCTTGGGACAGGGGGCAGTTGATACGCAGTATTTT
-	-	TRBV5-6	TRBJ2-1	CASSPMAGEQFF	TGTGCCAGCAGCCCTATGGCGGGTGAGCAGTTCTTC
-	-	TRBV18	TRBJ2-3	CASSPEGGHTDTQYF	TGTGCCAGCTCACCCGAAGGAGGGCACACAGATACGCAGTATTTT
TRBD1	-	TRBV5-1	TRBJ1-1	CASSLAYPGDRDTEAFF	TGCGCCAGCAGCTTGGCCTATCCTGGGGACAGGGACACTGAAGCTTTCTTT
TRBD1	-	TRBV2	TRBJ1-1	CASSARTGRAFF	TGTGCCAGCAGTGCCCGGACAGGGAGAGCTTTCTTT
-	-	TRBV6-5	TRBJ2-2	CASSPPSGGIGELFF	TGTGCCAGCAGTCCGCCCAGTGGGGGGATCGGGGAGCTGTTTTTT
-	-	TRBV2	TRBJ1-2	CASSEAQGYGYTF	TGTGCCAGCAGTGAAGCGCAGGGTTATGGCTACACCTTC
TRBD2	few	TRBV4-2	TRBJ2-3	CASSQVKRGKGTDTQYF	TGTGCCAGCAGCCAAGTAAAGCGGGGAAAGGGCACAGATACGCAGTATTTT
-	-	TRBV2	TRBJ1-5	CASSAPRDIVGQPQHF	TGTGCCAGCAGCGCCCCTAGGGACATTGTCGGTCAGCCCCAGCATTTT
-	-	TRBV6-2/TRBV6-3	TRBJ2-7	CASSYVAHEQYF	TGTGCCAGCAGTTACGTAGCTCACGAGCAGTACTTC
TRBD1	few	TRBV13	TRBJ2-6	CASSRGTGGRRANVLTF	TGTGCCAGCAGCCGTGGGACAGGGGGTCGGAGGGCCAACGTCCTGACTTTC